The 11 T cell receptor beta chains given below trace back to one sample, sequenced in a study of cytomegalovirus exposure and HLA in healthy donors. The PCR used 60 Vbeta and 13 Jbeta primers. The repertoire was sequenced with immunoSEQ multiplex PCR; TCRdb's copy has only in-frame clones and lacks some. Among around 110,000 clones listed, 9.5% were seen once. Sequenced material: PBMCs. Receptor source: a man younger than 45 in good health and CMV-seronegative.

The sample holds one count of this clone. The chain employs TRBV9 and TRBJ2-1, with 8 bases identical to TRBD2. Trimming cost V 0 bases and J 7 bases; bases outside gene matches: 6. Germline loops: CDR1 SGDLS, CDR2 YYNGEE. CDR3 length: 15 amino acids. The CDR3 here is CASSVASGSANEQFF. The CDR3 coding sequence is TGTGCCAGCAGCGTAGCCAGCGGGAGCGCTAATGAGCAGTTCTTC.

This clone was seen more than once but under ten times. The CDR3 sequence: CAWSEPRTGRNTEAFF. The DNA for the CDR3 is TGTGCCTGGAGTGAACCCCGGACAGGTCGGAACACTGAAGCTTTCTTT. The chain couples TRBV30 to TRBJ1-1; 7 bases are a match to TRBD1. The CDR3 consists of 16 residues. With V trimmed by 1 base and J by 1 base, 9 bases remained unmatched. The germline V gene has CDR1 GTSNPN and CDR2 SVGIG (reference sequence).

In its sample, this clone was seen a few times. J is TRBJ2-1 and V is TRBV19, with D unclear. Trimming took 1 base from V and 2 from J, leaving 15 bases between them. From germline, CDR1 is LNHDA and CDR2 SQIVND (reference sequence). The CDR3 runs to 17 residues. CDR3 sequence reads: CASSIGRQPYPYNEQFF. CDR3 nucleotide sequence: TGTGCCAGTAGTATAGGCAGGCAGCCCTATCCCTACAATGAGCAGTTCTTC.

The chain has TRBV5-4 and TRBJ1-3; D is perhaps TRBD1 (5 bases). There are 15 residues in the CDR3. The ends were cut back, 0 bases at V and 2 bases at J, with 9 bases in the middle. Germline lookup yields CDR1 SGHNT and CDR2 YYREEE (reference sequence). DNA for the CDR3: TGTGCCAGCAGCTTGGCAGGGCCACCTGGAAACACCATATATTTT. This encodes CASSLAGPPGNTIYF.

This clone appeared a few times. The V call is TRBV5-1, the J call TRBJ2-1; the match to TRBD2 covers 7 bases. Germline assignment: CDR1 SGHRS and CDR2 YFSETQ. The CDR3 extends over 14 amino acids. Germline trimming cut 2 bases from V and 6 bases from J; bases unmatched to any gene: 5. Written as DNA, the CDR3 is TGCGCCAGCAGCTTCCCTAGCGGAAGCAATGAGCAGTTCTTC. Its protein product is CASSFPSGSNEQFF. Full variable domain (missing parts from reference TRBV5-1 and TRBJ2-1): KAGVTQTPRYLIKTRGQQVTLSCSPISGHRSVSWYQQTPGQGLQFLFEYFSETQRNKGNFPGRFSGRQFSNSRSEMNVSTLELGDSALYLCASSFPSGSNEQFFGPGTRLTVL.

This clone has more than one count but fewer than ten. The V gene is TRBV28, the J gene TRBJ1-2; tentatively, D is TRBD1 (5 bases). Trimming left V 5 bases short and J 2 bases short, with 12 bases between. Germline loops: CDR1 MDHEN, CDR2 SYDVKM. This CDR3 is 14 amino acids long. The CDR3, as DNA: TGTGCCAGCAGTCAGGCGGGACCCAACTATGGCTACACCTTC. It yields the protein CASSQAGPNYGYTF.

This clone was observed a few times. V gene TRBV11-2 combines with J gene TRBJ2-7; 7 bases are shared with TRBD1. The CDR3 extends over 17 amino acids. In germline, CDR1 is SGHAT, CDR2 FQNNGV. J gave up 5 bases and V 5 bases, and 18 bases lay outside the gene matches. CDR3 nucleotides: TGTGCCAGCAGCGGCCGGACAGGCGCGTTGGCTAAGGACGAGCAGTACTTC. This gives the protein CASSGRTGALAKDEQYF. The full variable domain, completed using reference TRBV11-2 and TRBJ2-7, is EAGVAQSPRYKIIEKRQSVAFWCNPISGHATLYWYQQILGQGPKLLIQFQNNGVVDDSQLPKDRFSAERLKGVDSTLKIQPAKLEDSAVYLCASSGRTGALAKDEQYFGPGTRLTVT.

This clone has just a few counts. This chain joins TRBV10-2 and TRBJ2-4, with 7 bases aligning to TRBD1. The CDR3 runs to 16 residues. Germline lookup yields CDR1 WSHSY and CDR2 SAAADI. V gave up 2 bases and J gave up 2 bases; unmatched junction bases: 6. Written as DNA, the CDR3 is TGCGCCAGCAGTGAGGAGACAGGGAACTCCAAAAACATTCAGTACTTC. Its translation: CASSEETGNSKNIQYF.

This clone was observed a handful of times. This chain connects TRBV9 to TRBJ2-1, with D hard to call. The V end lost 0 bases, the J end lost 7 bases, and 11 bases lay between the germline ends. This CDR3 spans 14 amino acids. Germline V gene data show CDR1 as SGDLS and CDR2 as YYNGEE. CDR3 DNA sequence: TGTGCCAGCAGCGTAGCCCCTCTTCGGAATGAGCAGTTCTTC. Amino acid sequence: CASSVAPLRNEQFF.

The chain carries TRBV7-6 and TRBJ2-3; 8 positions agree with TRBD1. This CDR3 has 16 residues. Germline V gene sequence: CDR1 SGHVS, CDR2 FNYEAQ. V lost 0 bases, J lost 4 bases, and 6 bases stayed unmatched. The CDR3 spells CASSLAPTGAADTQYF. CDR3 sequence (DNA): TGTGCCAGCAGCTTAGCTCCGACAGGGGCCGCAGATACGCAGTATTTT.

The chain is built from TRBV28 and TRBJ1-4; D is perhaps TRBD1 (5 bases). CDR1 is MDHEN and CDR2 is SYDVKM in the germline V gene. This CDR3 has 9 amino acids. CDR3 in amino acids: CERGEKLFF. In DNA, the CDR3 is TGTGAAAGGGGTGAAAAACTGTTTTTT.